One sample yielded the 17 T cell receptor beta chains listed below, sequenced in a study of OX40 agonist ivuxolimab in advanced cancers. The protocol was immunoSEQ multiplex PCR, while the TCRdb copy is restricted to in-frame clones and leaves out a portion. The sample includes 150,000 to 180,000 clones, around 94% of them seen just once. Sequencing was performed on CD4+ or CD8+ T cells sorted from blood, taken in a trial of the OX40 agonist ivuxolimab. These receptors were collected from an adult with an advanced solid tumor such as melanoma, head and neck, liver or kidney cancer.

This clone was seen once. V is TRBV7-2 and J is TRBJ2-2, with D tentatively TRBD1 (5 bases). The germline CDR1 and CDR2 sequences are SGHTA and FQGNSA. This CDR3 region has 16 residues. V gave up 1 base and J gave up 5 bases, with 14 bases separating them. CDR3 in DNA: TGTGCCAGCAGCTTAGATCGCAGGGCCGCGACCGGGGAGCTGTTTTTT. Its protein product is CASSLDRRAATGELFF.

This clone was picked up one time. This rearrangement joins TRBV29-1 to TRBJ2-7; no reliable D call. Germline V gene lookup returns CDR1 SQVTM and CDR2 ANQGSEA. With 2 bases removed from V and 6 bases from J, the gap between germline ends came to 8 bases. The CDR3 has 11 amino acids. The CDR3 spells CSVEWHSEQYF. The CDR3 DNA follows: TGCAGCGTTGAATGGCATTCCGAGCAGTACTTC.

V gene TRBV7-8 combines with J gene TRBJ2-3; TRBD1 aligns across 7 bases. Germline V gene lookup returns CDR1 SGHVS and CDR2 FQNEAQ. The CDR3 is 16 amino acids. Trimming removed 1 base from V and 2 bases from J; junction bases left unmatched: 6. In DNA, the CDR3 is TGTGCCAGCAGCTTAGGCGGGCAGGGGGACACAGATACGCAGTATTTT. Its protein is CASSLGGQGDTDTQYF.

The chain joins TRBV6-5 to TRBJ2-7; D is possibly TRBD2 (6 bases). The CDR3 is 13 amino acids. V lost 6 bases and J lost 7, with 16 bases in between. Germline CDR1 and CDR2: MNHEY and SVGAGI. This CDR3 is CASSDPPAGEQYF. The CDR3 DNA sequence: TGTGCCAGCAGCGATCCTCCTGCGGGGGAGCAGTACTTC.

The chain combines TRBV19 with TRBJ2-2, with D possibly being TRBD2 (6 bases). Germline assignment: CDR1 LNHDA and CDR2 SQIVND (reference sequence). Trimming removed 7 bases at V and 6 bases at J, with 18 bases between. CDR3 length: 15 residues. The CDR3 loop is CASKGTGSIAGELFF. CDR3 coding DNA: TGTGCCAGTAAGGGGACCGGGAGCATCGCCGGGGAGCTGTTTTTT.

This chain joins TRBV7-9 and TRBJ1-3, with a possible D match to TRBD1 (5 bases). The V end lost 1 base, the J end lost 3 bases, and 10 bases lay between the germline ends. The CDR3 spans 15 residues. Per the germline V gene, CDR1 is SEHNR and CDR2 is FQNEAQ (reference sequence). In nucleotides, the CDR3 is TGTGCCAGCAGCTTAGAGGGGAGCGATGGAAACACCATATATTTT. Protein: CASSLEGSDGNTIYF. Looking up the rest from reference TRBV7-9 and TRBJ1-3 gives the full variable domain: DTGVSQNPRHKITKRGQNVTFRCDPISEHNRLYWYRQTLGQGPEFLTYFQNEAQLEKSRLLSDRFSAERPKGSFSTLEIQRTEQGDSAMYLCASSLEGSDGNTIYFGEGSWLTVV.

The rearrangement links TRBV5-4 to TRBJ2-1; the D gene could be TRBD1 or TRBD2 (6 bases each). Germline CDR1 is SGHNT and CDR2 is YYREEE (reference sequence). Deletions cut 4 bases from V and 0 bases from J, with 17 bases between. This CDR3 has 17 amino acids. Written as DNA, the CDR3 is TGTGCCAGCAGCGGCCCGGGGGCGGGAAGCTCCTACAATGAGCAGTTCTTC. Protein sequence: CASSGPGAGSSYNEQFF.

This chain joins TRBV6-5 and TRBJ1-6; 8 nucleotides match TRBD1. The CDR3 totals 13 residues. Germline trimming cut 5 bases from V and 9 bases from J; bases unmatched to any gene: 3. The germline CDR1 and CDR2 sequences are MNHEY and SVGAGI. The CDR3 here is CASSTDRASPLHF. The DNA for the CDR3 is TGTGCCAGCAGTACGGACAGGGCTTCACCCCTCCACTTT.

V and J are TRBV5-1 and TRBJ1-2, with no clear D. Germline V gene lookup returns CDR1 SGHRS and CDR2 YFSETQ. This CDR3 has 14 amino acids. V lost 0 bases and J 1 base, leaving 7 bases between the germline ends. The DNA of the CDR3 is TGCGCCAGCAGCTTGGACGGTGATAACTATGGCTACACCTTC. This sequence encodes CASSLDGDNYGYTF. Combining the CDR3 with reference TRBV5-1 and TRBJ1-2 gives the whole variable domain KAGVTQTPRYLIKTRGQQVTLSCSPISGHRSVSWYQQTPGQGLQFLFEYFSETQRNKGNFPGRFSGRQFSNSRSEMNVSTLELGDSALYLCASSLDGDNYGYTFGSGTRLTVV.

The rearrangement uses TRBV28 and TRBJ2-2, with D perhaps TRBD2 (5 bases). The CDR3 totals 14 residues. V was cut by 2 bases and J by 6 bases, with 10 bases left in between. The V gene's germline CDR1 is MDHEN and CDR2 SYDVKM. CDR3 loop: CASSLRRRAGELFF. The CDR3 DNA follows: TGTGCCAGCAGTTTACGGCGGCGGGCCGGGGAGCTGTTTTTT. Full variable domain (rest looked up from reference TRBV28 and TRBJ2-2): DVKVTQSSRYLVKRTGEKVFLECVQDMDHENMFWYRQDPGLGLRLIYFSYDVKMKEKGDIPEGYSVSREKKERFSLILESASTNQTSMYLCASSLRRRAGELFFGEGSRLTVL.

The V call is TRBV6-1, the J call TRBJ1-2; D may be TRBD1 (5 bases). The CDR3 is 13 residues long. Germline V CDR1 and CDR2: MNHNS, SASEGT. V was shortened by 6 bases and J by 4 bases, with 12 bases between the two germline ends. CDR3 sequence reads: CASSRVLVYGYTF. CDR3 sequence (DNA): TGTGCCAGCAGCAGGGTGCTGGTCTATGGCTACACCTTC.

The genes are TRBV7-8 and TRBJ1-1; 11 positions match TRBD1. With V trimmed by 3 bases and J by 4 bases, 13 bases remained unmatched. The CDR3 consists of 18 residues. Germline lookup yields CDR1 SGHVS and CDR2 FQNEAQ. The CDR3: CASSFLPGQGVPSTEAFF. The CDR3 DNA sequence: TGTGCCAGCAGCTTCCTACCGGGACAGGGGGTACCTAGCACTGAAGCTTTCTTT.

The chain employs TRBV30 and TRBJ2-2, with D unclear. The V and J ends lost 6 bases and 5 bases respectively, with 7 bases between them. The germline V gene encodes CDR1 GTSNPN and CDR2 SVGIG (reference sequence). CDR3 length equals 11 residues. The CDR3 loop is CACKWTGELFF. Written as DNA, the CDR3 is TGTGCCTGTAAATGGACCGGGGAGCTGTTTTTT.

V usage is TRBV27 and J usage is TRBJ2-3; the match to TRBD1 covers 9 bases. The CDR3 covers 15 residues. Trimming removed 7 bases from V and 4 bases from J; junction bases left unmatched: 9. Per germline, CDR1 MNHEY and CDR2 SMNVEV (reference sequence). The CDR3 bases are TGTGCCAGCAAACCCGGGACAGGGTGGGCAGATACGCAGTATTTT. It specifies CASKPGTGWADTQYF.

The chain links TRBV20-1 to TRBJ2-5, with D hard to call. This CDR3 contains 10 residues. Germline loops: CDR1 DFQATT, CDR2 SNEGSKA (reference sequence). This chain's CDR3 is CTTGQETQYF. The CDR3 DNA reads as TGCACCACTGGGCAAGAGACCCAGTACTTC.

The rearrangement joins TRBV18 to TRBJ2-5, with 8 positions matching TRBD1. V gave up 2 bases and J gave up 4 bases; unmatched junction bases: 3. The CDR3 length is 14 residues. Germline V gene data show CDR1 as KGHSH and CDR2 as LQKENI. CDR3 loop: CASSPNRGAETQYF. The CDR3 nucleotides are TGTGCCAGCTCACCAAACAGGGGGGCAGAGACCCAGTACTTC. Combining the CDR3 with reference TRBV18 and TRBJ2-5 gives the whole variable domain NAGVMQNPRHLVRRRGQEARLRCSPMKGHSHVYWYRQLPEEGLKFMVYLQKENIIDESGMPKERFSAEFPKEGPSILRIQQVVRGDSAAYFCASSPNRGAETQYFGPGTRLLVL.

This rearrangement joins TRBV18 to TRBJ2-1; 13 bases map to TRBD2. Looked up from germline, CDR1 is KGHSH and CDR2 is LQKENI. CDR3 length: 16 residues. Trimming took 6 bases from V and 6 from J; bases not matched to a gene: 8. CDR3 nucleotides: TGTGCCAGCTCGCCGGAACTAGCGGGAGGGCCCAATGAGCAGTTCTTC. It translates to CASSPELAGGPNEQFF.